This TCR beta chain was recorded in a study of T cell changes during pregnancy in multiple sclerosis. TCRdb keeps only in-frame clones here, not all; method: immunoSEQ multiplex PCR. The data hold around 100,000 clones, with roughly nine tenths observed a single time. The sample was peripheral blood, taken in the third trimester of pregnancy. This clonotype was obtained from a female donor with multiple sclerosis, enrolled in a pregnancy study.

The CDR3 sequence: CASSLGTRGQGGELFF. DNA for the CDR3: TGTGCCAGCAGCTTAGGAACCAGGGGGCAGGGCGGGGAGCTGTTTTTT. The V call is TRBV11-2, the J call TRBJ2-2, with 8 bases fitting TRBD1. There are 16 residues in the CDR3. V dropped 1 base and J dropped 7; count of bases not matched to a gene: 8. CDR1 and CDR2 (germline): SGHAT, FQNNGV.